These 10 T cell receptor beta chains were sequenced from one sample in a study of cytomegalovirus exposure and HLA in healthy donors. Researchers ran the PCR with 60 Vbeta and 13 Jbeta primers. Here immunoSEQ multiplex PCR was the method, and the copy in TCRdb shows in-frame clones only, minus some. The data hold about 120,000 clones, with 81% observed a single time. The sample taken for sequencing was PBMCs. These receptors all stem from a woman aged 40-49 years in good health and CMV-seronegative.

This chain uses TRBV10-3 with TRBJ2-7; TRBD2 might be the D (5 bases). CDR3 length: 13 residues. The V end lost 2 bases, the J end lost 8 bases, and 13 bases lay between the germline ends. Germline CDR1 and CDR2: ENHRY and SYGVKD. The CDR3 loop is CAISEPRAVQQYF. As DNA, the CDR3 is TGTGCCATCAGTGAGCCGCGGGCCGTTCAGCAGTACTTC.

The chain links TRBV5-1 to TRBJ1-2, with 8 bases aligning to TRBD1. Germline V gene data show CDR1 as SGHRS and CDR2 as YFSETQ. V lost 4 bases and J lost 4; bases outside the gene matches: 9. This CDR3 has 15 amino acids. The CDR3 bases are TGCGCCAGCAGCCTAGACAGGGGCCAGGGCTATGGCTACACCTTC. Protein product: CASSLDRGQGYGYTF.

This clone has just a few counts. The chain links TRBV27 to TRBJ2-7, with 8 nucleotides matching TRBD2. Germline V gene data show CDR1 as MNHEY and CDR2 as SMNVEV (reference sequence). V was clipped by 6 bases and J by 3 bases; unmatched bases: 13. This CDR3 has 16 amino acids. CDR3 nucleotide sequence: TGTGCCAGCAGCCATTTGCATTCGCTAGCGGGCTACGAGCAGTACTTC. Translating it yields CASSHLHSLAGYEQYF.

The rearrangement joins TRBV28 to TRBJ2-3; 11 bases fit TRBD1. This CDR3 has 16 residues. The V gene end was trimmed by 3 bases and the J gene end by 5 bases; junction bases not matched to a gene: 7. Germline CDR1 and CDR2: MDHEN and SYDVKM. CDR3 region: CASSFSWTGGLDTQYF. The CDR3 coding sequence is TGTGCCAGCAGTTTTAGTTGGACAGGGGGCCTAGATACGCAGTATTTT.

In this sample, this clone turned up once. For the CDR3, the DNA is TGCGCCAGCAGCCAAGACCCCGGGGGTCGGGAGACCCAGTACTTC. It codes for CASSQDPGGRETQYF. The chain recombines TRBV4-1 with TRBJ2-5; D is perhaps TRBD2 (6 bases). V was pared by 0 bases and J by 5 bases, with 13 bases between. CDR3 length: 15 amino acids. CDR1 is MGHRA and CDR2 is YSYEKL in the germline V gene.

The chain joins TRBV11-2 to TRBJ1-2; TRBD1 aligns across 8 bases. Germline assignment: CDR1 SGHAT and CDR2 FQNNGV. V trimming: 5 bases; J trimming: 4 bases; junction bases outside the gene matches: 6. The CDR3 is 14 amino acids. Here the CDR3 reads CASSPGGAGYGYTF. The CDR3 nucleotides read TGTGCCAGCAGCCCAGGGGGCGCGGGCTATGGCTACACCTTC. The whole variable domain, remainder taken from reference TRBV11-2 and TRBJ1-2, is EAGVAQSPRYKIIEKRQSVAFWCNPISGHATLYWYQQILGQGPKLLIQFQNNGVVDDSQLPKDRFSAERLKGVDSTLKIQPAKLEDSAVYLCASSPGGAGYGYTFGSGTRLTVV.

This clone has only one observation. The J gene is TRBJ2-3, the V gene TRBV7-3, with TRBD1 identical over 11 bases. V gave up 4 bases and J gave up 6 bases; unmatched junction bases: 3. CDR3 length: 14 amino acids. Germline V gene data show CDR1 as SGHTA and CDR2 as FQGTGA. This CDR3 reads CASSSGQGVDTQYF. The DNA of the CDR3 is TGTGCCAGCAGCTCGGGACAGGGGGTGGATACGCAGTATTTT. Filled out from reference TRBV7-3 and TRBJ2-3, the complete variable domain reads GAGVSQTPSNKVTEKGKYVELRCDPISGHTALYWYRQSLGQGPEFLIYFQGTGAADDSGLPNDRFFAVRPEGSVSTLKIQRTERGDSAVYLCASSSGQGVDTQYFGPGTRLTVL.

V gene TRBV29-1 combines with J gene TRBJ2-5, with 14 positions matching TRBD2. Germline loops: CDR1 SQVTM, CDR2 ANQGSEA. This CDR3 is built from 17 residues. J gave up 7 bases and V 7 bases, and 17 bases lay outside the gene matches. This chain's CDR3 is CSATSVGTSGRVLTQYF. In nucleotides, the CDR3 is TGCAGCGCAACAAGCGTAGGGACTAGCGGGAGAGTGTTGACCCAGTACTTC.

J is TRBJ2-1 and V is TRBV6-6, with D possibly matching TRBD2 (6 bases). The germline V gene has CDR1 MNHNY and CDR2 SVGAGI (reference sequence). This CDR3 comprises 13 residues. Between the trimmed V and J ends, which lost 5 bases and 5 bases, there was a span of 10 bases. Here the CDR3 reads CASSDLANNEQFF. As DNA, the CDR3 is TGTGCCAGCAGTGACCTAGCGAACAATGAGCAGTTCTTC.

The CDR3 nucleotides are TGTGCCAGCAGCTTAGCGTCCCCCGGCAAAAACATTCAGTACTTC. Protein: CASSLASPGKNIQYF. The chain is built from TRBV7-2 and TRBJ2-4; D remains unclear. The CDR3 loop spans 15 amino acids. Per the germline V gene, CDR1 is SGHTA and CDR2 is FQGNSA. V was pared by 0 bases and J by 3 bases, with 9 bases between.